This T cell receptor beta chain was profiled in a study of technical replicates of blood from a few donors. Trimming left V 5 bases short and J 8 bases short, with 15 bases between. Germline CDR1 reads SEHNR; CDR2 reads FQNEAQ (reference sequence). This CDR3 comprises 13 residues. Repertoires were generated with immunoSEQ multiplex PCR, while TCRdb's copy carries only in-frame clones and drops some. The table has over 80,000 clones, approximately 96% seen once. Material: T cells isolated from PBMCs. This chain joins TRBV7-9 and TRBJ1-2, with D possibly being TRBD1 (5 bases). This receptor was identified in a human donor in good health. CDR3 in amino acids: CASSGGGTRGYTF. Written as DNA, the CDR3 is TGTGCCAGCAGCGGCGGCGGGACTCGGGGCTACACCTTC.